Sequencing of this T cell receptor beta chain was carried out in a study of blood T cell repertoires in COVID-19. Study background: PBMCs, B-cell-depleted T cells, or T cells were the source of the cDNA or gDNA that made up the material.

Measured with immunoSEQ multiplex PCR; TCRdb has only the in-frame clones, and not every one. Of approximately 80,000 clones in the sample, approximately 89% were seen once. This TCR derives from a woman over 75 with acute or convalescent COVID-19. Material for sequencing was peripheral blood.

Here the CDR3 reads CASTGSRYYEQYF. CDR3 nucleotides: TGTGCCAGCACCGGTTCCCGTTACTACGAGCAGTACTTC. The chain combines TRBV12-3 or TRBV12-4 with TRBJ2-7; D is unclear. V lost 7 bases and J lost 3, with 13 bases in between. CDR3 length: 13 residues.